Presented here are 14 T cell receptor beta chains from one specimen sequenced in a study of blood T cell repertoires in COVID-19. TCRdb keeps only in-frame clones here, not all; method: immunoSEQ multiplex PCR. The sample has about 240,000 clones; approximately 80% are singletons. The sequenced sample was peripheral blood. The receptor set was obtained from a woman of 80 years or more with acute or convalescent COVID-19.

The chain has TRBV28 and TRBJ1-2; 10 bases align to TRBD1. The CDR3 contains 14 residues. Germline CDR1 reads MDHEN; CDR2 reads SYDVKM. The J segment lost 4 bases and the V segment lost 6 bases, leaving 5 bases of the junction unmatched. This chain's CDR3 is CASRGQGRSYGYTF. CDR3 DNA: TGTGCCAGCAGGGGACAGGGGCGATCCTATGGCTACACCTTC.

This clone appeared a few times. The chain uses TRBV11-3 and TRBJ2-2, with unresolved D. The germline CDR1 and CDR2 sequences are SGHNT and YENEEA. This CDR3 comprises 15 residues. The ends were cut back, 4 bases at V and 5 bases at J, with 14 bases in the middle. In DNA, the CDR3 is TGTGCCAGCAGCTCCTCCTCCTCCCTTACCGGGGAGCTGTTTTTT. This codes for CASSSSSSLTGELFF. Variable domain in full (rest from reference TRBV11-3 and TRBJ2-2): EAGVVQSPRYKIIEKKQPVAFWCNPISGHNTLYWYLQNLGQGPELLIRYENEEAVDDSQLPKDRFSAERLKGVDSTLKIQPAELGDSAVYLCASSSSSSLTGELFFGEGSRLTVL.

The V call is TRBV18, the J call TRBJ1-3; 7 bases line up with TRBD1. Per germline, CDR1 KGHSH and CDR2 LQKENI. The CDR3 spans 15 residues. Unmatched junction bases numbered 6, after V lost 3 bases and J lost 4 bases. CDR3 sequence: CASSPTGTEGNTIYF. The CDR3 DNA sequence: TGTGCCAGCTCACCTACCGGGACAGAAGGAAACACCATATATTTT.

This chain uses TRBV18 with TRBJ1-1, with TRBD1 matching 11 bases. The CDR3 totals 18 residues. J gave up 1 base and V 0 bases, and 7 bases lay outside the gene matches. Germline V CDR1 and CDR2: KGHSH, LQKENI. CDR3 residues: CASSPPGWDRGTNTEAFF. The CDR3 coding sequence is TGTGCCAGCTCACCACCGGGCTGGGACAGGGGGACGAACACTGAAGCTTTCTTT.

In this sample, this clone turned up a few times. The chain joins TRBV3-1 (or the pseudogene TRBV3-2) to TRBJ1-1; D is possibly TRBD1 (6 bases). Trimming pared 7 bases from V and 7 bases from J, leaving 28 bases between. Germline V gives CDR1 LGHDT, CDR2 YNNKEL (reference sequence). This CDR3 has 17 residues. This CDR3 is CASTASTGRDVGGEAFF. CDR3 in DNA: TGTGCCAGCACCGCGAGCACAGGGAGGGATGTAGGGGGTGAAGCTTTCTTT.

This chain links TRBV6-6 with TRBJ2-5; the D gene is possibly TRBD1 (5 bases). Trimming took off 6 bases at V and 4 bases at J, with 12 bases between the two ends. Germline V gene lookup returns CDR1 MNHNY and CDR2 SVGAGI (reference sequence). This CDR3 has 13 amino acids. CDR3 amino acids: CASRVGARETQYF. In DNA, the CDR3 is TGTGCCAGCAGAGTAGGGGCGCGAGAGACCCAGTACTTC.

This clone was seen only once. The genes are TRBV3-1 (or the pseudogene TRBV3-2) and TRBJ2-1, with 9 bases that match TRBD2. V shed 4 bases, J shed 9 bases, and the junction held 10 bases outside the gene matches. The CDR3 loop spans 15 amino acids. Germline CDR1 reads LGHDT; CDR2 reads YNNKEL (reference sequence). The CDR3 reads CASSPHAGGRGEQFF. CDR3 coding DNA: TGTGCCAGCAGCCCCCACGCGGGGGGGAGGGGTGAGCAGTTCTTC.

Comments on this clone: A read error may produce the germline difference seen at one junction end. The chain combines TRBV7-7 with TRBJ2-1; TRBD2 aligns across 12 bases. This CDR3 comprises 16 residues. Per germline, CDR1 SSHAT and CDR2 FNYEAQ (reference sequence). The CDR3 reads CASSSHLAGGSNEQFF. The CDR3 DNA follows: TGTGCTAGCAGCTCACACCTAGCGGGGGGGAGCAATGAGCAGTTCTTC.

The rearrangement links TRBV6-5 to TRBJ1-1, with 7 bases that match TRBD1. This CDR3 has 14 amino acids. V trimming: 6 bases; J trimming: 1 base; junction bases outside the gene matches: 5. The germline V gene has CDR1 MNHEY and CDR2 SVGAGI. The CDR3 loop reads CASRGTGANTEAFF. The CDR3 bases are TGTGCCAGCAGGGGAACAGGGGCGAACACTGAAGCTTTCTTT.

This chain connects TRBV28 to TRBJ1-5, with 9 positions matching TRBD1. The CDR3 loop spans 15 amino acids. The germline V gene has CDR1 MDHEN and CDR2 SYDVKM. Unmatched junction bases numbered 4, after V lost 1 base and J lost 6 bases. Written as DNA, the CDR3 is TGTGCCAGCAGTTTATTACAGGGGGCAGGTCAGCCCCAGCATTTT. Translated, it gives CASSLLQGAGQPQHF. The complete variable domain, with remaining parts taken from reference TRBV28 and TRBJ1-5, reads DVKVTQSSRYLVKRTGEKVFLECVQDMDHENMFWYRQDPGLGLRLIYFSYDVKMKEKGDIPEGYSVSREKKERFSLILESASTNQTSMYLCASSLLQGAGQPQHFGDGTRLSIL.

The rearrangement uses TRBV10-3 and TRBJ2-7; 12 bases line up with TRBD1. V was pared by 3 bases and J by 4 bases, with 7 bases of the junction left unmatched. Germline V gene sequence: CDR1 ENHRY, CDR2 SYGVKD. The CDR3 loop spans 16 amino acids. The CDR3: CAISEPGQGARYEQYF. In nucleotides, the CDR3 is TGTGCCATCAGTGAACCGGGACAGGGGGCGCGGTACGAGCAGTACTTC.

This clone was picked up a small number of times. This rearrangement joins TRBV23-1 to TRBJ1-5; no firm D call. TRBV23-1 is recorded as an ORF, its role being uncertain. The CDR3 length is 16 residues. Deletions cut 0 bases from V and 0 bases from J, with 9 bases between. The CDR3 coding sequence is TGCGCCAGCAGTCAATCTCCGGGGAATAGCAATCAGCCCCAGCATTTT. It specifies CASSQSPGNSNQPQHF.

The chain recombines TRBV2 with TRBJ1-5; the D is unclear. The V end was cut by 1 base, the J end by 4 bases, with 5 bases between. Germline CDR1 is SNHLY and CDR2 is FYNNEI. The CDR3 consists of 13 residues. The CDR3 reads CASSEDLNQPQHF. As DNA, the CDR3 is TGTGCCAGCAGTGAAGATCTGAATCAGCCCCAGCATTTT.

The chain combines TRBV7-5 with TRBJ1-4; no check of the table's D call, TRBD1, against the DNA was made. TRBV7-5 is an annotated pseudogene. The CDR3 spans 12 residues. CDR3 residues: CARNLRGKKLFF. In DNA, the CDR3 is TGTGCCAGAAACCTCAGGGGGAAAAAACTGTTTTTT.